This T cell receptor beta chain comes out of a study of response to subunit inactivated influenza vaccine. TCRdb itself ran the RT-PCR reads through MiXCR, one entry per CDR3 protein. The sample lists 540,000 or so distinct CDR3 sequences, 10% to 15% occurring once. The V segment lost 2 bases and the J segment 7 bases; nucleotides outside the gene matches: 8. CDR1 DFQATT and CDR2 SNEGSKA come from the germline V gene (reference sequence). The CDR3 consists of 15 residues. Only a few counts were recorded for this clonotype. Its cognate antigen is unknown. Study results and caveats: New T cells are recruited in small numbers by each seasonal influenza vaccination, according to the authors' suggestion.

The clonotype was recovered from a middle-aged man who received an inactivated influenza vaccine. The V and J genes are TRBV20-1 and TRBJ2-2; 9 bases are shared with TRBD2. Material: PBMCs from blood, obtained about 40 days after vaccination. CDR3 DNA sequence: TGCAGTGCTAGACGCGGGGGGGCGTCTATCGGGGAGCTGTTTTTT. It is translated as CSARRGGASIGELFF.